The 20 T cell receptor beta chains below were found in one sample sequenced in a study of T cells in localized non-small cell lung cancer. Measured with immunoSEQ multiplex PCR; TCRdb has only the in-frame clones, and not every one. The profile shows roughly 18,000 clones, about 85% of them singletons. The source material was peripheral blood, sampled before any cancer treatment. These TCRs come from a female donor of 60 years or more with stage I lung adenocarcinoma.

J is TRBJ1-2 and V is TRBV7-9, with a possible D match to TRBD1 (6 bases). The CDR3 is 15 amino acids. The germline V gene has CDR1 SEHNR and CDR2 FQNEAQ (reference sequence). The V end lost 3 bases, the J end lost 4 bases, and 15 bases lay between the germline ends. The CDR3 DNA sequence: TGTGCCAGCAGCTTGACCGCAGGGGTTTTCTATGGCTACACCTTC. Amino acids: CASSLTAGVFYGYTF.

The V gene is TRBV5-1, the J gene TRBJ2-7, with D tentatively TRBD1 (6 bases). This CDR3 has 16 amino acids. Germline CDR1 reads SGHRS; CDR2 reads YFSETQ. The ends were cut back, 0 bases at V and 3 bases at J, with 16 bases in the middle. As DNA, the CDR3 is TGCGCCAGCAGCTTGGGGGGATCCGGGACACTCTACGAGCAGTACTTC. Protein: CASSLGGSGTLYEQYF.

This clone was observed a handful of times. The V call is TRBV5-5, the J call TRBJ1-5; D not resolved. Trimming pared 2 bases from V and 7 bases from J, leaving 16 bases between. The CDR3 runs 15 residues. CDR1 SGHKS and CDR2 YYEKEE come from the germline V gene (reference sequence). The CDR3 region has the DNA TGTGCCAGCAGCTTCGAGGATGGGATTAGGCAGCCCCAGCATTTT. Translation gives CASSFEDGIRQPQHF. The entire variable domain, with the rest obtained from reference TRBV5-5 and TRBJ1-5, is as follows: DAGVTQSPTHLIKTRGQQVTLRCSPISGHKSVSWYQQVLGQGPQFIFQYYEKEERGRGNFPDRFSARQFPNYSSELNVNALLLGDSALYLCASSFEDGIRQPQHFGDGTRLSIL.

This clone appeared a single time. V is TRBV5-6 and J is TRBJ2-3, with TRBD2 matching 7 bases. Germline values: CDR1 SGHDT, CDR2 YYEEEE. The CDR3 is 16 residues long. V lost 0 bases and J lost 0; bases outside the gene matches: 4. The CDR3 nucleotides are TGTGCCAGCAGCTTGGCAGCGGGGACTAGCACAGATACGCAGTATTTT. Amino acid sequence: CASSLAAGTSTDTQYF.

The chain carries TRBV6-4 and TRBJ1-2; D is perhaps TRBD1 (5 bases). CDR1 and CDR2 (germline): MRHNA, SNTAGT. CDR3 size: 15 residues. V was shortened by 6 bases and J by 5 bases, with 19 bases between the two germline ends. The CDR3 DNA sequence: TGTGCCAGCAGCCTGTTTCCCGGTAGGGGATATGGCTACACCTTC. Its protein is CASSLFPGRGYGYTF.

The J gene is TRBJ1-1, the V gene TRBV12-5; possible D gene TRBD1, 6 bases. The germline V gene has CDR1 LGHNT and CDR2 FRNRAP. The CDR3 runs to 13 residues. The V end was cut by 2 bases, the J end by 4 bases, with 8 bases between. DNA for the CDR3: TGTGCTAGTGGTTTGCAGGGGAGCACTGAAGCTTTCTTT. Translating gives CASGLQGSTEAFF.

The chain combines TRBV6-4 with TRBJ1-6, with 8 bases matching TRBD1. In germline, CDR1 is MRHNA, CDR2 SNTAGT. V shed 6 bases, J shed 9 bases, and the junction held 10 bases outside the gene matches. The CDR3 spans 15 residues. CDR3 coding DNA: TGTGCCAGCAGACCCGAGGACAGGGTTAGTTCACCCCTCCACTTT. Amino acid sequence: CASRPEDRVSSPLHF.

This chain connects TRBV7-9 to TRBJ2-3; TRBD2 matches 8 bases. With V trimmed by 2 bases and J by 1 base, 2 bases remained unmatched. CDR1 and CDR2 (germline): SEHNR, FQNEAQ (reference sequence). The CDR3 has 15 residues. The CDR3 DNA reads as TGTGCCAGCAGCTTATTACTAGCGGGCACAGATACGCAGTATTTT. It is translated as CASSLLLAGTDTQYF.

This chain uses TRBV18 with TRBJ2-7; no clear D gene. V shed 3 bases and J shed 5 bases, with 11 bases lying between them. The CDR3 covers 13 residues. Germline V gene lookup returns CDR1 KGHSH and CDR2 LQKENI. CDR3 coding DNA: TGTGCCAGCTCACCTTCTTTCGCCGACGAGCAGTACTTC. Translated: CASSPSFADEQYF.

The chain employs TRBV4-1 and TRBJ1-5, with D possibly being TRBD1 (6 bases). The ends were cut back, 1 base at V and 4 bases at J, with 11 bases in the middle. CDR1 is MGHRA and CDR2 is YSYEKL in the germline V gene. This CDR3 spans 15 amino acids. The CDR3 nucleotides are TGCGCCAGCAGCCAAGGAGGGGGATCAAATCAGCCCCAGCATTTT. Translated: CASSQGGGSNQPQHF.

CDR3 residues: CASGETTNTEAFF. The CDR3 nucleotides are TGTGCCAGTGGGGAGACAACTAACACTGAAGCTTTCTTT. The rearrangement uses TRBV11-3 and TRBJ1-1; D unclear. V was shortened by 9 bases and J by 2 bases, with 13 bases between the two germline ends. The CDR3 totals 13 residues. From germline, CDR1 is SGHNT and CDR2 YENEEA.

This chain links TRBV7-2 with TRBJ1-1; D not certain. V lost 0 bases and J lost 8, with 13 bases in between. The CDR3 runs 14 residues. Germline CDR1 SGHTA, CDR2 FQGNSA. The CDR3 nucleotides are TGTGCCAGCAGCTTAGCATCCGGGTATGGAGAAGCTTTCTTT. Amino acids: CASSLASGYGEAFF.

V usage is TRBV18 and J usage is TRBJ2-3; D might be TRBD2 (6 bases). CDR3 length: 16 residues. Germline V gene lookup returns CDR1 KGHSH and CDR2 LQKENI. V lost 5 bases, J lost 5 bases, and 20 bases lay in between. The CDR3 is CASSFTAPSGEDTQYF. CDR3 coding DNA: TGTGCCAGCTCATTTACGGCCCCCTCGGGGGAAGATACGCAGTATTTT.

This chain connects TRBV10-3 to TRBJ1-1; 10 nucleotides align to TRBD1. Germline lookup yields CDR1 ENHRY and CDR2 SYGVKD. The CDR3 contains 13 residues. J gave up 7 bases and V 7 bases, and 6 bases lay outside the gene matches. The CDR3 DNA is TGTGCCATCAAAGGACAGGGGGAAGGTGAAGCTTTCTTT. Its protein is CAIKGQGEGEAFF.

The chain uses TRBV11-2 and TRBJ2-1; tentative D call: TRBD2 (6 bases). CDR1 and CDR2 (germline): SGHAT, FQNNGV. V was pared by 1 base and J by 3 bases, with 19 bases between. The CDR3 covers 18 residues. The CDR3 coding sequence is TGTGCCAGCAGCTTAGGAGTTACCGGCGGGGTAATCTACAATGAGCAGTTCTTC. Protein sequence: CASSLGVTGGVIYNEQFF.

The V gene is TRBV5-1, the J gene TRBJ1-1; maybe TRBD1 (6 bases). V was cut by 0 bases and J by 8 bases, with 17 bases left in between. The V gene's germline CDR1 is SGHRS and CDR2 YFSETQ. This CDR3 is built from 15 residues. CDR3 DNA sequence: TGCGCCAGCAGCTTGGTCCAGGGGACTTACCACGAAGCTTTCTTT. Translation gives CASSLVQGTYHEAFF. Filled out from reference TRBV5-1 and TRBJ1-1, the complete variable domain reads KAGVTQTPRYLIKTRGQQVTLSCSPISGHRSVSWYQQTPGQGLQFLFEYFSETQRNKGNFPGRFSGRQFSNSRSEMNVSTLELGDSALYLCASSLVQGTYHEAFFGQGTRLTVV.

The chain is built from TRBV9 and TRBJ2-3, with 9 nucleotides matching TRBD2. In germline, CDR1 is SGDLS, CDR2 YYNGEE. The CDR3 runs to 18 residues. The trim removed 0 bases at V and 0 bases at J, leaving 8 bases unmatched. CDR3 region: CASSVEASGVVSTDTQYF. The CDR3 DNA reads TGTGCCAGCAGCGTAGAGGCTAGCGGGGTCGTTAGCACAGATACGCAGTATTTT.

The chain has TRBV7-8 and TRBJ1-3, with D maybe TRBD1 (6 bases). Between the trimmed V and J ends, which lost 5 bases and 3 bases, there was a span of 11 bases. Germline assignment: CDR1 SGHVS and CDR2 FQNEAQ. The CDR3 extends over 14 amino acids. The CDR3: CASSPTGNGNTIYF. For the CDR3, the DNA is TGTGCCAGCAGCCCGACAGGAAATGGAAACACCATATATTTT.

The rearrangement links TRBV30 to TRBJ2-5; D unclear. This CDR3 has 12 residues. Trimming removed 0 bases from V and 5 bases from J, with 7 bases in between. CDR1 is GTSNPN and CDR2 is SVGIG in the germline V gene (reference sequence). CDR3 nucleotides: TGTGCCTGGAGTGTACTGGAGGAGACCCAGTACTTC. Amino acids: CAWSVLEETQYF.

The chain combines TRBV27 with TRBJ1-1; D uncertain. Trimming removed 3 bases from V and 4 bases from J, with 15 bases in between. There are 15 residues in the CDR3. Germline loops: CDR1 MNHEY, CDR2 SMNVEV (reference sequence). CDR3 residues: CASSFNPGRVTEAFF. As DNA, the CDR3 is TGTGCCAGCAGTTTTAATCCAGGACGGGTCACTGAAGCTTTCTTT.